The 6 T cell receptor beta chains below all came from one sample that was sequenced in a study of blood T cell repertoires in COVID-19. Sequencing used immunoSEQ multiplex PCR; TCRdb keeps in-frame clones, though not all of them. The sample lists some 170,000 clones, 70% to 85% seen once, with 17% in the top ten. The sequenced sample was PBMCs or T cells enriched from blood (not recorded which). The receptors originated from a woman aged 45-65 years who had recovered from COVID-19.

In this sample, this clone turned up a few times. The chain joins TRBV30 to TRBJ1-4, with 10 bases lining up with TRBD1. Looked up from germline, CDR1 is GTSNPN and CDR2 is SVGIG (reference sequence). The CDR3 length is 12 residues. V dropped 5 bases and J dropped 8; count of bases not matched to a gene: 2. This CDR3 reads CAWGTGEEKLFF. CDR3 nucleotides: TGTGCCTGGGGGACAGGGGAGGAAAAACTGTTTTTT.

V gene TRBV7-9 combines with J gene TRBJ2-3, with TRBD1 as a possible D gene (6 bases). The V gene lost 7 bases and the J gene lost 3 bases, with 17 bases spanning the gap. Germline assignment: CDR1 SEHNR and CDR2 FQNEAQ (reference sequence). This CDR3 region has 15 residues. CDR3 sequence (DNA): TGTGCCAGCAACTCAGGTCAAACAGGGACAGATACGCAGTATTTT. This sequence encodes CASNSGQTGTDTQYF.

DNA of the CDR3: TGTGCCAGCAACTTAGCGGGAGGGCTAAGGAATGAGCAGTTCTTC. Translating it yields CASNLAGGLRNEQFF. The chain employs TRBV2 and TRBJ2-1; 11 nucleotides align to TRBD2. The CDR3 runs 15 residues. CDR1 and CDR2 from the germline V gene are SNHLY and FYNNEI. V was clipped by 7 bases and J by 7 bases; unmatched bases: 9.

This chain connects TRBV2 to TRBJ2-7, with 7 positions matching TRBD2. This CDR3 comprises 12 residues. CDR1 is SNHLY, CDR2 FYNNEI, per germline. J gave up 3 bases and V 4 bases, and 0 bases lay outside the gene matches. The CDR3 is CASSGDYYEQYF. The CDR3 bases are TGTGCCAGCAGTGGGGACTACTACGAGCAGTACTTC.

This clone came up a few times. The chain uses TRBV18 and TRBJ1-4; D is undetermined. Germline V gives CDR1 KGHSH, CDR2 LQKENI. V was shortened by 6 bases and J by 7 bases, with 18 bases between the two germline ends. This CDR3 has 15 residues. Here the CDR3 reads CASSPRGPVPEKLFF. The CDR3 DNA sequence: TGTGCCAGCTCCCCCAGAGGGCCCGTGCCTGAAAAACTGTTTTTT.

The genes are TRBV6-1 and TRBJ1-3, with D perhaps TRBD1 (5 bases). This CDR3 has 17 residues. From germline, CDR1 is MNHNS and CDR2 SASEGT. Trimming took off 1 base at V and 0 bases at J, with 13 bases between the two ends. Written as DNA, the CDR3 is TGTGCCAGCAGTGAAGATGTGGGGCCCTCCTCTGGAAACACCATATATTTT. Encoded protein: CASSEDVGPSSGNTIYF.